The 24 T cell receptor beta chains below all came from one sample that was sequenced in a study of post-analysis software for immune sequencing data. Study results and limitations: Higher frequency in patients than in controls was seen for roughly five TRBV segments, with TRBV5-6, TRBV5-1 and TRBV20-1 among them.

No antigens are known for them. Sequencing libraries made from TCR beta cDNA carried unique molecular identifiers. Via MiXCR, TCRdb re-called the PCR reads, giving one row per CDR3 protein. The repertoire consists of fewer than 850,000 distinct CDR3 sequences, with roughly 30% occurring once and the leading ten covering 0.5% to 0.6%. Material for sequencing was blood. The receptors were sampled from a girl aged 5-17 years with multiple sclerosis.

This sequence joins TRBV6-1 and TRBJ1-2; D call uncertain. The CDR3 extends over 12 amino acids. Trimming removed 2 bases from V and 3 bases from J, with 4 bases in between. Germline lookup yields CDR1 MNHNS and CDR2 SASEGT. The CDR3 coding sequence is TGTGCCAGCAGTGAATTTGACTATGGCTACACCTTC. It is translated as CASSEFDYGYTF.

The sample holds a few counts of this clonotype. The CDR3 region is CASSLTGGLIRRDQPQHF. CDR3 nucleotide sequence: TGTGCCAGCAGCTTGACGGGGGGACTAATTCGACGGGATCAGCCCCAGCATTTT. The chain joins TRBV5-6 to TRBJ1-5, with a tentative D call TRBD1 (5 bases). V lost 1 base and J lost 5, with 22 bases in between. The germline V gene encodes CDR1 SGHDT and CDR2 YYEEEE. This CDR3 has 18 amino acids.

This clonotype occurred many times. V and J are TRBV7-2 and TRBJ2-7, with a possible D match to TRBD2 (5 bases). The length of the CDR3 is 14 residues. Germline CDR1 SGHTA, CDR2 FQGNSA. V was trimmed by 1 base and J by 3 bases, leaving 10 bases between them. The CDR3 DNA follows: TGTGCCAGCAGCTTAGGAGGGCCCAGCTACGAGCAGTACTTC. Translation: CASSLGGPSYEQYF.

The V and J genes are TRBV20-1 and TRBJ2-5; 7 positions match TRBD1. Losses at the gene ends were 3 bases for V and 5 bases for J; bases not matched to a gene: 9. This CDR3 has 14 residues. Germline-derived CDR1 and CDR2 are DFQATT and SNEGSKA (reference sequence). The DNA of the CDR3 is TGCAGTGCTAGGCCGACAGGGTCTCGGGAGACCCAGTACTTC. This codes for CSARPTGSRETQYF.

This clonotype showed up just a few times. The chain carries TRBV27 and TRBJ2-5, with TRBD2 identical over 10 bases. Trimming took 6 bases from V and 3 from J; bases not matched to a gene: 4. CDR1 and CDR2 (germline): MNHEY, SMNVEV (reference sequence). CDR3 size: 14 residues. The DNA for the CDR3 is TGTGCCAGCAGGCGAACTAGCGGGAAAGAGACCCAGTACTTC. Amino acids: CASRRTSGKETQYF.

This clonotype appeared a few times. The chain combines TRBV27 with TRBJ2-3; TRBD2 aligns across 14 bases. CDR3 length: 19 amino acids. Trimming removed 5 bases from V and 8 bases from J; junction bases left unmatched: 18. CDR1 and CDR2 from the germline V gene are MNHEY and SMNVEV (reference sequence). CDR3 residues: CASSKPGTSGSGPQGTQYF. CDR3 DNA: TGTGCCAGCAGTAAACCCGGGACTAGCGGGAGTGGGCCCCAGGGTACGCAGTATTTT.

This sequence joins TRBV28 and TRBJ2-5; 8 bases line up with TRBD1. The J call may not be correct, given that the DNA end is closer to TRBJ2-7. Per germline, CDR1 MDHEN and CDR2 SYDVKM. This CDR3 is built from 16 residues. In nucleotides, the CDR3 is TGTGCCAGCAGTTCCTACCGGGACAGGACCTCCTACGAGCAGTACTTC. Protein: CASSSYRDRTSYEQYF.

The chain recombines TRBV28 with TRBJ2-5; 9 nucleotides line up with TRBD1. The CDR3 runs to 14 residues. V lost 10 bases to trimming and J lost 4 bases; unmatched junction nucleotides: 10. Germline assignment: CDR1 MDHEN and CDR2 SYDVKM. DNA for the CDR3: TGTGCCACCAAAATACAGGGGGCGCTAGAGACCCAGTACTTC. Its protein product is CATKIQGALETQYF.

For the CDR3, the DNA is TGTGCCAGTAGTATAGGGTACGGGGCCAACGTCCTGACTTTC. Translated, it gives CASSIGYGANVLTF. This sequence joins TRBV19 and TRBJ2-6; no reliable D call. Trimming shortened V by 1 base and J by 4 bases, and 5 bases separated the two germline ends. The CDR3 sequence is 14 residues long. CDR1 is LNHDA and CDR2 is SQIVND in the germline V gene (reference sequence).

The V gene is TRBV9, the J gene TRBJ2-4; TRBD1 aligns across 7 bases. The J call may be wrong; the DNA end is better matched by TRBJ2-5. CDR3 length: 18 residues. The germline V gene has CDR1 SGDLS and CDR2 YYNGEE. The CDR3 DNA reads TGTGCCAGCAGCGTAGCTCCGGCAGGACGGACAGGACAAGAGACCCAGTACTTC. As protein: CASSVAPAGRTGQETQYF.

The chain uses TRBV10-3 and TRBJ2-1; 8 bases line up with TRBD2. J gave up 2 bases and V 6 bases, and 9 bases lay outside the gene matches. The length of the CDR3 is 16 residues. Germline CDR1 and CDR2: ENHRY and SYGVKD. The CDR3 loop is CAISPIAGSTYNEQFF. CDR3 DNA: TGTGCCATCAGCCCGATAGCGGGAAGTACCTACAATGAGCAGTTCTTC.

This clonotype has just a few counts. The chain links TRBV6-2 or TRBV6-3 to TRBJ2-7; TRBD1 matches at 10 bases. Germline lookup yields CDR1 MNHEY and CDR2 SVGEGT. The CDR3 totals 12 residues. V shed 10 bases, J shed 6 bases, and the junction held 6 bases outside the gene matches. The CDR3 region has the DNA TGTGCCACTACGCGGACAGGGGGCGAGCAGTACTTC. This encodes CATTRTGGEQYF.

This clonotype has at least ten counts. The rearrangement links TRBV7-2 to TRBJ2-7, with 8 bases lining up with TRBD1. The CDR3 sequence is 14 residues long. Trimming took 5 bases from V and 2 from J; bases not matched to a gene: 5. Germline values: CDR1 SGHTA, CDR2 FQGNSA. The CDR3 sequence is CASSQTGGTYEQYF. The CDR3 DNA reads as TGTGCCAGCAGCCAAACAGGGGGGACCTACGAGCAGTACTTC.

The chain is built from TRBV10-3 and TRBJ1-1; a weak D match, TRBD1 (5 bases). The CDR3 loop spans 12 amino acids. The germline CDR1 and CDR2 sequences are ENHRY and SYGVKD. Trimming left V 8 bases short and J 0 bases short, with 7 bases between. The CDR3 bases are TGTGCCATCGGGACGCTGAACACTGAAGCTTTCTTT. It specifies CAIGTLNTEAFF.

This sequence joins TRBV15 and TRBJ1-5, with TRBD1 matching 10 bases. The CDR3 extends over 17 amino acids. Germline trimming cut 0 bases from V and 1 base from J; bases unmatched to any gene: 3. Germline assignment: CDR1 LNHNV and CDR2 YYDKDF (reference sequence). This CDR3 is CATSRDWTGGSNQPQHF. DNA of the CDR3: TGTGCCACCAGCAGAGATTGGACAGGGGGAAGCAATCAGCCCCAGCATTTT.

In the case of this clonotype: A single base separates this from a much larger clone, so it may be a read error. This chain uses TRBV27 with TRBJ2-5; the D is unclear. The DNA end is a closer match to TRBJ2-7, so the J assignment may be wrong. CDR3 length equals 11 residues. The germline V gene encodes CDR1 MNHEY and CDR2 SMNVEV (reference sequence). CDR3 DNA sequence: TGTGCCAGCGGTCTAGGGAACGAGCAGTACTTC. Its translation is CASGLGNEQYF.

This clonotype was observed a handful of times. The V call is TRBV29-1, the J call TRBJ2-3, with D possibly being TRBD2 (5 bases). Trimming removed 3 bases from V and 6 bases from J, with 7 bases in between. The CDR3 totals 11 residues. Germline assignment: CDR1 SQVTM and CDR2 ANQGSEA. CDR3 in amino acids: CSVDSGDTQYF. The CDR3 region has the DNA TGCAGCGTTGACTCGGGGGATACGCAGTATTTT.

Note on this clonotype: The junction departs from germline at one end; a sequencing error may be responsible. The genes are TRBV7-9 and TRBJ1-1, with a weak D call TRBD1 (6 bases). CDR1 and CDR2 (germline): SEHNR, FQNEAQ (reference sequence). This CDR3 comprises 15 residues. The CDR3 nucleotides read TGTGCCAGTAGCTCAAAGGGGGGTATGAACACTGAAGCTTTCTTT. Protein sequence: CASSSKGGMNTEAFF.

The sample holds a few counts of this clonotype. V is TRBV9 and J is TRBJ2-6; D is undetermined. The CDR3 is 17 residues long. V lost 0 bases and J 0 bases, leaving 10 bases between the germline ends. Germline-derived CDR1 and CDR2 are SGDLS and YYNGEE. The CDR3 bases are TGTGCCAGCAGCGTAGGTGGGTACGGCTCTGGGGCCAACGTCCTGACTTTC. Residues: CASSVGGYGSGANVLTF. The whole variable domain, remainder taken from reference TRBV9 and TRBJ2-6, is DSGVTQTPKHLITATGQRVTLRCSPRSGDLSVYWYQQSLDQGLQFLIQYYNGEERAKGNILERFSAQQFPDLHSELNLSSLELGDSALYFCASSVGGYGSGANVLTFGAGSRLTVL.

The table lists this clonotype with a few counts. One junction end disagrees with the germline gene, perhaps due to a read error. The CDR3 sequence: CTSRETGRYEQYF. CDR3 DNA: TGTACCAGCAGGGAAACAGGGAGGTACGAGCAGTACTTC. This sequence joins TRBV28 and TRBJ2-7; D could derive from TRBD1 or TRBD2 (6 bases each). The CDR3 totals 13 residues. CDR1 and CDR2 from the germline V gene are MDHEN and SYDVKM. The entire variable domain, with the rest obtained from reference TRBV28 and TRBJ2-7, is as follows: DVKVTQSSRYLVKRTGEKVFLECVQDMDHENMFWYRQDPGLGLRLIYFSYDVKMKEKGDIPEGYSVSREKKERFSLILESASTNQTSMYLCTSRETGRYEQYFGPGTRLTVT.

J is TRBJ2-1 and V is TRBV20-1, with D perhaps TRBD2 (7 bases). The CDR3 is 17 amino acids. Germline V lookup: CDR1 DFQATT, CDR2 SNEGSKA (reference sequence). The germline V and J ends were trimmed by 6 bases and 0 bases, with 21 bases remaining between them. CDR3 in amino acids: CSAVGEGGPSSYNEQFF. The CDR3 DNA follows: TGCAGTGCCGTTGGGGAGGGGGGCCCGAGCTCCTACAATGAGCAGTTCTTC.

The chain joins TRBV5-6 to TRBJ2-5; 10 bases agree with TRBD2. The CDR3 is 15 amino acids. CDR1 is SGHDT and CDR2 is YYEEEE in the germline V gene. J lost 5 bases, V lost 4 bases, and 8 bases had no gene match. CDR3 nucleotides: TGTGCCAGCAGCACAGCGGGACTAGCGAGGGAGACCCAGTACTTC. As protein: CASSTAGLARETQYF. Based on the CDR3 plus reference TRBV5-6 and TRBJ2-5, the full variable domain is DAGVTQSPTHLIKTRGQQVTLRCSPKSGHDTVSWYQQALGQGPQFIFQYYEEEERQRGNFPDRFSGHQFPNYSSELNVNALLLGDSALYLCASSTAGLARETQYFGPGTRLLVL.

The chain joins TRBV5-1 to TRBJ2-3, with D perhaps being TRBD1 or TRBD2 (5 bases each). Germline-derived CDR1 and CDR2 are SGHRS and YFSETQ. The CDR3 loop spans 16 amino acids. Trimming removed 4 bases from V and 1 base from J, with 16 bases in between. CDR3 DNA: TGCGCCAGCAGCCGAGAGGGGCGACGAGGCACAGATACGCAGTATTTT. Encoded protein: CASSREGRRGTDTQYF.

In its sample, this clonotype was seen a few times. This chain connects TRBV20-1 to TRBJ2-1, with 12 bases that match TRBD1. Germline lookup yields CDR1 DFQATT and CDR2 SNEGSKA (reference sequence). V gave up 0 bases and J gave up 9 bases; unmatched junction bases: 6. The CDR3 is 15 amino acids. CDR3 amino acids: CSARDTGTGGREQFF. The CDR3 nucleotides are TGCAGTGCTAGAGACACCGGGACAGGGGGCCGTGAGCAGTTCTTC.